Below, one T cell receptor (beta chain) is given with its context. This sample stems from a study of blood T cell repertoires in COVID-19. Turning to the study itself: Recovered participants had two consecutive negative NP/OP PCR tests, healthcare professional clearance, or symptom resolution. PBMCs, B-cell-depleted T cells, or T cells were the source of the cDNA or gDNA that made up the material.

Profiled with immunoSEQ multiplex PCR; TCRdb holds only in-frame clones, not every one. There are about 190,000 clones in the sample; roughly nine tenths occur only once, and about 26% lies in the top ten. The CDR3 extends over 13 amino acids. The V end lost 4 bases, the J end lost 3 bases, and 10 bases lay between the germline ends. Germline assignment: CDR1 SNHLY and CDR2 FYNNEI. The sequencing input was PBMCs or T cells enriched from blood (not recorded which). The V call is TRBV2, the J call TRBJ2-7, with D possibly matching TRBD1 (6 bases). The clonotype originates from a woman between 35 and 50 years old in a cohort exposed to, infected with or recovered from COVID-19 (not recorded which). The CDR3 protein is CASSVTGFYEQYF. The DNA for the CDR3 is TGTGCCAGCAGTGTTACAGGGTTCTACGAGCAGTACTTC.